This T cell receptor (beta chain) was found in a study of blood T cell repertoires in COVID-19. Study overall: The United States, Italy and Spain were the sources of the acute and convalescent COVID-19 samples. Sources were T cells, B-cell-depleted T cells, or PBMCs; the material itself was cDNA or gDNA.

In the authors' workflow: Estimation of nucleated cell counts was performed using reference gene primer amplification. Method: immunoSEQ multiplex PCR; TCRdb's copy keeps in-frame clones and lacks some. V, J and clone size reflect that table, while D and trimming were determined from the DNA. The table has about 440,000 clones, about 91% seen once; the top ten hold roughly 12%. Between the trimmed V and J ends, which lost 7 bases and 0 bases, there was a span of 15 bases. The CDR3 length is 15 residues. The germline gives CDR1 MNHEY, CDR2 SVGAGI. This chain uses TRBV6-5 with TRBJ2-5; D is perhaps TRBD1 (5 bases). The sequence was obtained from a woman aged 45-65 years with COVID-19, enrolled during active disease. Sequencing was done on a sample of peripheral blood. In DNA, the CDR3 is TGTGCCAGCACAAAAGGGGAACAGTACCAAGAGACCCAGTACTTC. Protein sequence: CASTKGEQYQETQYF.